Following are 19 T cell receptor beta chains from one sample sequenced in a study of PD-1 blockade in classical Hodgkin lymphoma. This sample's time point: newly diagnosed, previously untreated cHL patient sample. CD4+ T cells were purified from thawed PBMCs by negative selection. Profiling relied on immunoSEQ multiplex PCR, and the TCRdb table lists in-frame clones only, not all of them. In the table there are just under 20,000 clones, under 85% of which are singletons. The sequencing sample was made of CD4+ T cells from blood. These TCRs come from a human donor with classical Hodgkin lymphoma.

This clone showed up just once. The V and J genes are TRBV25-1 and TRBJ1-3, with 8 positions matching TRBD1. Looked up from germline, CDR1 is MGHDK and CDR2 is SYGVNS. J gave up 0 bases and V 5 bases, and 3 bases lay outside the gene matches. This CDR3 has 15 amino acids. CDR3 DNA sequence: TGTGCCAGCAGTCGGGACAGGCTCTCTGGAAACACCATATATTTT. Amino acids: CASSRDRLSGNTIYF.

The genes are TRBV19 and TRBJ2-1; 10 bases fit TRBD2. CDR1 is LNHDA and CDR2 is SQIVND in the germline V gene (reference sequence). After removal of 7 bases from V and 2 bases from J, the junction contained 2 bases not matched to a gene. This CDR3 is built from 14 residues. The CDR3 region has the DNA TGTGCCAGTACTAGCGGGAGTACCTACAATGAGCAGTTCTTC. Its translation is CASTSGSTYNEQFF.

This chain links TRBV19 with TRBJ2-3, with TRBD2 matching over 9 bases. J was trimmed by 1 base and V by 4 bases; bases with no gene match: 3. The CDR3 length is 15 residues. Germline assignment: CDR1 LNHDA and CDR2 SQIVND (reference sequence). The CDR3 nucleotides read TGTGCCAGTAGTAGGGTAGCGGGAGGCACAGATACGCAGTATTTT. It translates to CASSRVAGGTDTQYF.

The chain recombines TRBV11-2 with TRBJ2-3; 7 bases are a match to TRBD1. Germline-derived CDR1 and CDR2 are SGHAT and FQNNGV. This CDR3 contains 16 residues. Germline trimming cut 1 base from V and 4 bases from J; bases unmatched to any gene: 8. The CDR3 loop reads CASSLAGRGWPDTQYF. The CDR3 nucleotides read TGTGCCAGCAGCTTAGCCGGCAGGGGGTGGCCAGATACGCAGTATTTT.

The chain joins TRBV27 to TRBJ2-2, with D possibly TRBD1 on 6 matching bases. The CDR3 contains 15 residues. Germline V lookup: CDR1 MNHEY, CDR2 SMNVEV (reference sequence). V dropped 6 bases and J dropped 5 bases, with 16 bases sitting between them. DNA of the CDR3: TGTGCCAGCAGCACTCCAGGACAGCCAACCGGGGAGCTGTTTTTT. Its translation is CASSTPGQPTGELFF.

This chain connects TRBV7-9 to TRBJ2-3; a possible D gene is TRBD1 (6 bases). Trimming removed 7 bases from V and 0 bases from J, with 17 bases in between. The germline gives CDR1 SEHNR, CDR2 FQNEAQ (reference sequence). This CDR3 region has 16 residues. The CDR3 nucleotides are TGTGCCAGCACTACAGAAGTTGGACAGAGCACAGATACGCAGTATTTT. Its translation is CASTTEVGQSTDTQYF.

The chain uses TRBV7-3 and TRBJ2-1; D may correspond to TRBD1 or TRBD2 (6 bases each). With 1 base removed from V and 5 bases from J, the gap between germline ends came to 18 bases. The CDR3 consists of 17 residues. The germline V gene encodes CDR1 SGHTA and CDR2 FQGTGA. The CDR3 region has the DNA TGTGCCAGCAGCTTAATTCCCGGGGGCCCAAGGGACAATGAGCAGTTCTTC. Protein: CASSLIPGGPRDNEQFF. The whole variable domain, remainder taken from reference TRBV7-3 and TRBJ2-1, is GAGVSQTPSNKVTEKGKYVELRCDPISGHTALYWYRQSLGQGPEFLIYFQGTGAADDSGLPNDRFFAVRPEGSVSTLKIQRTERGDSAVYLCASSLIPGGPRDNEQFFGPGTRLTVL.

The chain couples TRBV27 to TRBJ2-2; D perhaps matches TRBD2 (5 bases). The CDR3 runs 14 residues. The V end was cut by 7 bases, the J end by 4 bases, with 13 bases between. Germline V gene sequence: CDR1 MNHEY, CDR2 SMNVEV (reference sequence). The CDR3 here is CASTRGSATGELFF. In nucleotides, the CDR3 is TGTGCCAGCACCAGAGGGTCCGCCACCGGGGAGCTGTTTTTT.

The chain combines TRBV5-1 with TRBJ2-5; 10 bases map to TRBD1. Per germline, CDR1 SGHRS and CDR2 YFSETQ. This CDR3 has 16 residues. After removal of 3 bases from V and 0 bases from J, the junction contained 5 bases not matched to a gene. The CDR3 region is CASSYRDRGYQETQYF. The DNA for the CDR3 is TGCGCCAGCAGCTACCGGGACAGGGGATACCAAGAGACCCAGTACTTC.

The chain joins TRBV7-2 to TRBJ2-3; 11 bases are a match to TRBD2. CDR3 length: 15 amino acids. Unmatched junction bases numbered 6, after V lost 5 bases and J lost 5 bases. CDR1 is SGHTA and CDR2 is FQGNSA in the germline V gene. This CDR3 is CASSRTSGSGDTQYF. CDR3 DNA sequence: TGTGCCAGCAGCCGAACTAGCGGGAGTGGAGATACGCAGTATTTT.

The rearrangement uses TRBV5-6 and TRBJ2-5, with 7 bases matching TRBD2. Germline V CDR1 and CDR2: SGHDT, YYEEEE. The CDR3 has 15 residues. The junction had 7 bases not matched to a gene; V was cut back by 0 bases and J by 5 bases. CDR3 region: CASSLAGRGGETQYF. The CDR3 DNA reads TGTGCCAGCAGCTTGGCAGGGCGGGGAGGGGAGACCCAGTACTTC.

The chain links TRBV5-6 to TRBJ1-3; possibly TRBD1 for D (5 bases). This CDR3 region has 15 residues. CDR1 is SGHDT, CDR2 YYEEEE, per germline. V lost 1 base, J lost 4 bases, and 12 bases lay in between. CDR3 region: CASSLRSGLGNTIYF. The CDR3 nucleotides read TGTGCCAGCAGCTTGAGATCAGGGTTGGGAAACACCATATATTTT.

The chain links TRBV29-1 to TRBJ2-3; D remains ambiguous. The germline V gene encodes CDR1 SQVTM and CDR2 ANQGSEA. The germline V and J ends were trimmed by 5 bases and 2 bases, with 5 bases remaining between them. The CDR3 consists of 11 residues. As DNA, the CDR3 is TGCAGCGTTTCCACCACAGATACGCAGTATTTT. Translation: CSVSTTDTQYF.

This sequence joins TRBV9 and TRBJ1-5; no reliable D call. Trimming shortened V by 0 bases and J by 10 bases, and 14 bases separated the two germline ends. The CDR3 is 14 amino acids. Germline assignment: CDR1 SGDLS and CDR2 YYNGEE. The CDR3 loop reads CASSVDLRPGPQHF. CDR3 nucleotide sequence: TGTGCCAGCAGCGTAGATTTACGGCCGGGACCCCAGCATTTT.

J is TRBJ2-7 and V is TRBV28; the match to TRBD1 covers 7 bases. V shed 1 base and J 1 base; nucleotides not matched to a gene: 4. This CDR3 region has 15 residues. The germline V gene encodes CDR1 MDHEN and CDR2 SYDVKM. CDR3 amino acids: CASSLSRQGSYEQYF. CDR3 DNA: TGTGCCAGCAGTTTATCGAGACAGGGTTCCTACGAGCAGTACTTC.

V usage is TRBV28 and J usage is TRBJ1-1; 8 nucleotides agree with TRBD1. The CDR3 spans 18 residues. Trimming at V came to 5 bases and at J to 0 bases, leaving 14 bases not matched to a gene. Germline V gene data show CDR1 as MDHEN and CDR2 as SYDVKM. CDR3: CASSDTLGQGRVNTEAFF. Written as DNA, the CDR3 is TGTGCCAGCAGTGACACTCTTGGACAGGGAAGGGTGAACACTGAAGCTTTCTTT. The full variable domain, in which reference TRBV28 and TRBJ1-1 provide the parts outside the CDR3, is DVKVTQSSRYLVKRTGEKVFLECVQDMDHENMFWYRQDPGLGLRLIYFSYDVKMKEKGDIPEGYSVSREKKERFSLILESASTNQTSMYLCASSDTLGQGRVNTEAFFGQGTRLTVV.

This clone was seen a single time. The chain joins TRBV2 to TRBJ2-3; 7 bases fit TRBD1. There are 15 residues in the CDR3. Germline loops: CDR1 SNHLY, CDR2 FYNNEI. Trimming removed 6 bases from V and 2 bases from J; junction bases left unmatched: 8. The CDR3 protein is CASRYRDSFTDTQYF. The CDR3 DNA follows: TGTGCCAGCAGGTACCGGGACAGCTTCACAGATACGCAGTATTTT. Using reference TRBV2 and TRBJ2-3 for the parts outside the CDR3, the full variable domain is EPEVTQTPSHQVTQMGQEVILRCVPISNHLYFYWYRQILGQKVEFLVSFYNNEISEKSEIFDDQFSVERPDGSNFTLKIRSTKLEDSAMYFCASRYRDSFTDTQYFGPGTRLTVL.

The chain carries TRBV11-3 and TRBJ2-4; 12 nucleotides match TRBD2. The CDR3 contains 17 residues. Trimming cost V 1 base and J 6 bases; bases outside gene matches: 7. CDR1 SGHNT and CDR2 YENEEA come from the germline V gene. The CDR3 DNA is TGTGCCAGCAGCTTAGTGACTAGCGGGAGTGGGAGAAACATTCAGTACTTC. It specifies CASSLVTSGSGRNIQYF.

In this sample, this clone turned up a few times. The V call is TRBV11-2, the J call TRBJ2-1; 15 nucleotides line up with TRBD2. Germline CDR1 reads SGHAT; CDR2 reads FQNNGV. The CDR3 sequence is 18 residues long. Unmatched junction bases numbered 5, after V lost 4 bases and J lost 1 base. In nucleotides, the CDR3 is TGTGCCAGCAGCTCGAGGACTAGCGGGAGGGTGTCCTACAATGAGCAGTTCTTC. This gives the protein CASSSRTSGRVSYNEQFF.